This TCR beta chain is from a study of cytomegalovirus exposure and HLA in healthy donors. This clone has only a few counts. Its antigen is not known. Germline and junction disagree at one end, which may indicate a read error. The CDR3 is made up of 12 amino acids. Germline lookup yields CDR1 SEHNR and CDR2 FQNEAQ (reference sequence). Study findings and constraints: V- and J-gene trimming of TCR beta was linked (in a later analysis) to a missense DCLRE1C variant. Serostatus for CMV was the only available immune exposure information. Many donors shared some public TCRs, even though most TCR sequences were rare. In an earlier analysis, in some 500 donors, most V segments appeared productive either ~87% or ~30% of the time.

13 Jbeta primers and 60 Vbeta primers were used for the PCR. The repertoire was sequenced with immunoSEQ multiplex PCR; TCRdb's copy has only in-frame clones and lacks some. In the table there are 160,000 or so clones, roughly 80% of which are singletons. The chain is built from TRBV7-9 and TRBJ2-7; unclear D gene. Specimen: PBMCs. The TCR sequence derives from a man aged 25 to 40 in good health and CMV-seropositive. DNA of the CDR3: TGTTCCAGCAGCTTAGACACCTACGAGCAGTACTTC. Residues: CSSSLDTYEQYF.